This T cell receptor beta chain was recorded in a study of cytomegalovirus exposure and HLA in healthy donors. The wider study: In a previous analysis, 110 million or so unique TCR beta sequences were found from about 190 million T cells.

At the time of sampling, donors were nominally healthy, though unrecorded immune exposures were likely. Study-level points and caveats: In a later analysis, HLA-associated TCR beta chains were more clonally expanded than equally common others.

The V gene lost 4 bases and the J gene lost 2 bases, with 3 bases spanning the gap. This CDR3 contains 11 residues. The V gene's germline CDR1 is MNHEY and CDR2 SVGAGI. The PCR employed 60 Vbeta primers together with 13 Jbeta primers. Some clones are missing from TCRdb's copy, which holds only in-frame ones; the method was immunoSEQ multiplex PCR. The data include 150,000 to 200,000 clones; the top ten clones carry under 6.5%. Remarks on this clone: Its matching antigen is unknown. The sample carries other DNA sequences with the same CDR3.

The sequencing input was PBMCs. The TCR originated in a man under 40 in good health and CMV-seronegative. The genes are TRBV6-5 and TRBJ2-7; D remains ambiguous. CDR3 DNA: TGTGCCAGCAGTTCCGCCTACGAGCAGTACTTC. This translates into CASSSAYEQYF.